The T cell receptor (beta chain) described here comes from a study of OX40 agonist ivuxolimab in advanced cancers. Study observations and caveats: Partial responders at 0.1-3.0 mg/kg showed near-lowest clonal expansion. In the 0.1 to 3.0 mg/kg range, CD4+ and CD8+ blood T cells had expanded clonally by week 6.

About this clone: The target antigen is unknown.

Prior autoimmune disease or systemic immunosuppression barred patients. Here immunoSEQ multiplex PCR was the method, and the copy in TCRdb shows in-frame clones only, minus some. The repertoire consists of approximately 87,000 clones, with around 90% occurring once and the leading ten covering 0.65% to 0.85%. The germline V gene has CDR1 KGHSH and CDR2 LQKENI. V was trimmed by 6 bases and J by 4 bases, leaving 15 bases between them. There are 14 residues in the CDR3. This TCR was recovered from an adult with an advanced solid tumor such as melanoma, head and neck, liver or kidney cancer. This chain joins TRBV18 and TRBJ1-1; D not certain. The specimen was CD4+ or CD8+ T cells sorted from blood, collected in a trial of the OX40 agonist ivuxolimab. The CDR3: CASSQTAGITEAFF. CDR3 nucleotide sequence: TGTGCCAGCTCCCAAACAGCGGGAATCACTGAAGCTTTCTTT.